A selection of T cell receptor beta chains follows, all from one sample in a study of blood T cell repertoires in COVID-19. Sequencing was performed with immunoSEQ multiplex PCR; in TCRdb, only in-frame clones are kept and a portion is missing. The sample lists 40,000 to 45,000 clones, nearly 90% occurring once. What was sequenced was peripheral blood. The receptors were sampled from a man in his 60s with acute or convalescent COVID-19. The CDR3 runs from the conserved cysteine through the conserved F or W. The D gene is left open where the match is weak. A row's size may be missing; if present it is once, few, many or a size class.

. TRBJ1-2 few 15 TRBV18 CASSLGKGANYGYTF TGTGCCAGCTCACTAGGGAAGGGGGCTAACTATGGCTACACCTTC
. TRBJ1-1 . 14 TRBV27 CASSPAGLYTEAFF TGTGCCAGCAGTCCGGCAGGGTTGTACACTGAAGCTTTCTTT
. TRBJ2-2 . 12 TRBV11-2 CASSLAAGELFF TGTGCCAGCAGCTTAGCGGCCGGGGAGCTGTTTTTT
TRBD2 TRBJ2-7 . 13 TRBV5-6 CASSRDYIYEQYF TGTGCCAGCAGCCGGGACTACATCTACGAGCAGTACTTC
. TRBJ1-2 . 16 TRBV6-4 CASSLTANTGNYGYTF TGTGCCAGCAGTCTCACAGCGAATACAGGTAATTATGGCTACACCTTC
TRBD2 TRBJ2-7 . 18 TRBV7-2 CASSSHPPGLAGEGEQYF TGTGCCAGCAGCTCCCACCCCCCGGGACTAGCGGGGGAGGGCGAGCAGTACTTC
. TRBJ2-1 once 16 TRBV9 CASAKATDSSYNEQFF TGTGCCAGCGCCAAGGCGACGGACAGCTCCTACAATGAGCAGTTCTTC
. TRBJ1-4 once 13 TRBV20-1 CSASRTVNEKLFF TGCAGTGCTAGTAGAACGGTAAATGAAAAACTGTTTTTT
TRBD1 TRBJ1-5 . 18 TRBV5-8 CASSLDREIPVSNQPQHF TGTGCCAGCAGTCTCGACAGGGAGATACCCGTTAGCAATCAGCCCCAGCATTTT
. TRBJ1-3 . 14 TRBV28 CASSFEGVGNTIYF TGTGCCAGCAGTTTCGAAGGGGTAGGAAACACCATATATTTT
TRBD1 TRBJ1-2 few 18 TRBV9 CASSPSPGTGHLGYGYTF TGTGCCAGCAGCCCGAGCCCCGGGACAGGACACCTTGGGTATGGCTACACCTTC
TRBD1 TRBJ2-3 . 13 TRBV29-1 CSVPGQGRDTQYF TGCAGCGTTCCGGGACAGGGGCGGGATACGCAGTATTTT
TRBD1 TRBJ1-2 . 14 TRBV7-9 CASSPPGQGDGYTF TGTGCCAGCAGCCCTCCGGGACAGGGGGACGGCTACACCTTC
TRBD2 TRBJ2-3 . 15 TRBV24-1 CATSEGPGGTDTQYF TGTGCCACCAGTGAGGGTCCGGGGGGGACAGATACGCAGTATTTT
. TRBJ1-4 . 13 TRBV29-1 CSALAGLGEKLFF TGCAGCGCCTTGGCAGGTTTGGGTGAAAAACTGTTTTTT
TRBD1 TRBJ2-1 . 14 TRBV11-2 CASSLGTDYNEQFF TGTGCCAGCAGCCTAGGGACAGACTACAATGAGCAGTTCTTC
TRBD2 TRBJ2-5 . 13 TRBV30 CALSGLAQETQYF TGTGCCCTATCGGGACTAGCCCAAGAGACCCAGTACTTC
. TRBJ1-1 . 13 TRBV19 CASKTQGGTEAFF TGTGCCAGTAAGACCCAGGGCGGCACTGAAGCTTTCTTT
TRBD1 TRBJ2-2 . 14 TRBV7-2 CASKNYRGTGELFF TGTGCCAGCAAAAATTACAGGGGCACCGGGGAGCTGTTTTTT
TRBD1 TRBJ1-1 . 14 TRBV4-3 CASSQGQGLTEAFF TGCGCCAGCAGCCAGGGACAGGGCTTGACTGAAGCTTTCTTT
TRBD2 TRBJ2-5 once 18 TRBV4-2 CASSQDSVAGGLQETQYF TGTGCCAGCAGCCAAGATTCGGTAGCGGGGGGTTTGCAGGAGACCCAGTACTTC
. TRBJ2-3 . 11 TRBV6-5 CASSSLDTQYF TGTGCCAGCAGTTCATTGGATACGCAGTATTTT
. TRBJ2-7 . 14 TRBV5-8 CASSFHREHYEQYF TGTGCCAGCAGCTTCCACAGGGAGCACTACGAGCAGTACTTC
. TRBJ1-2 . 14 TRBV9 CASSARTTNYGYTF TGTGCCAGCAGCGCCCGGACTACAAACTATGGCTACACCTTC
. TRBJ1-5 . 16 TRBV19 CASSISGVLSNQPQHF TGTGCCAGTAGTATTTCGGGGGTTTTGAGCAATCAGCCCCAGCATTTT
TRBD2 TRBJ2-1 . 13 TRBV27 CASSPAGGYEQFF TGTGCCAGCAGTCCTGCCGGGGGGTATGAGCAGTTCTTC
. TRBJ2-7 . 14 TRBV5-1 CASSSTTASYEQYF TGCGCCAGCAGCTCCACAACAGCTTCCTACGAGCAGTACTTC
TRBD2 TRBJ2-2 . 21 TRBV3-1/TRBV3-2 CASSQDFLRRTSAIVAGELFF TGTGCCAGCAGCCAAGATTTTTTGCGGAGGACTAGCGCGATTGTAGCCGGGGAGCTGTTTTTT
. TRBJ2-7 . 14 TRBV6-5 CASSFDVDSTEQYF TGTGCCAGCAGTTTCGACGTAGACAGCACCGAGCAGTACTTC
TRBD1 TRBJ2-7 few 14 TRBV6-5 CASSEDRVWGEQYF TGTGCCAGCAGCGAGGACAGGGTGTGGGGCGAGCAGTACTTC
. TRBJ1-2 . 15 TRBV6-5 CASKDNTPVNYGYTF TGTGCCAGCAAGGACAACACGCCAGTTAACTATGGCTACACCTTC
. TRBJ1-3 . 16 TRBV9 CASSVGTGLSGNTIYF TGTGCCAGCAGCGTGGGTACAGGCCTCTCTGGAAACACCATATATTTT
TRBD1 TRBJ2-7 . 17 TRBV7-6 CASSPTADRGRTYEQYF TGTGCCAGCAGCCCTACCGCCGACAGGGGGCGAACCTACGAGCAGTACTTC
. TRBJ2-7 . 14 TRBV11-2 CASSLAGLPYEQYF TGTGCCAGCAGCTTGGCAGGGCTTCCCTACGAGCAGTACTTC
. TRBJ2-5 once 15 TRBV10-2 CASRNRDPQGETQYF TGCGCCAGCAGAAACAGGGACCCCCAGGGAGAGACCCAGTACTTC
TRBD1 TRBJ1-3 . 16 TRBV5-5 CASSAYTGAAGNTIYF TGTGCCAGCAGCGCATACACAGGGGCCGCTGGAAACACCATATATTTT
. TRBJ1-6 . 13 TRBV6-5 CASSYSEGEPLHF TGTGCCAGCAGTTACTCTGAGGGAGAGCCCCTCCACTTT
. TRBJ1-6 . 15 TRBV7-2 CASSPAPGVNSPLHF TGTGCCAGCAGTCCTGCTCCAGGGGTTAATTCACCCCTCCACTTT
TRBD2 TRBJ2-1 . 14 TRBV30 CAWSSGALYNEQFF TGTGCCTGGAGCAGCGGGGCCCTTTACAATGAGCAGTTCTTC
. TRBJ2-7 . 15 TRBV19 CASSLAPWGAYEQYF TGTGCCAGTAGTCTCGCACCCTGGGGGGCCTACGAGCAGTACTTC
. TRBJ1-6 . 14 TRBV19 CASNLDSFNSPLHF TGTGCCAGTAACCTGGACAGTTTCAATTCACCCCTCCACTTT
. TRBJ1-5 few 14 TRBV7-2 CASSLGLEGQPQHF TGTGCCAGCAGCTTAGGTTTAGAGGGCCAGCCCCAGCATTTT
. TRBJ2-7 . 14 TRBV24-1 CATSRGAPLYEQYF TGTGCCACGAGCAGGGGCGCCCCTCTCTACGAGCAGTACTTC
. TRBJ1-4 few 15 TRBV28 CASSLRVIANEKLFF TGTGCCAGCAGTTTACGAGTGATCGCTAATGAAAAACTGTTTTTT
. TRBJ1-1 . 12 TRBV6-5 CASRQGPRLAFF TGTGCCAGCAGACAGGGCCCCAGACTCGCTTTCTTT
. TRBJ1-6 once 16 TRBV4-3 CASSPGTADYNSPLHF TGCGCCAGCAGCCCAGGAACAGCAGACTATAATTCACCCCTCCACTTT
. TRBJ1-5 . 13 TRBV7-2 CASSLGSDQPQHF TGTGCCAGCAGCTTAGGCAGTGATCAGCCCCAGCATTTT
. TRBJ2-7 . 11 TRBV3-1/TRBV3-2 CASSVLDEQYF TGTGCCAGCAGCGTGTTAGACGAGCAGTACTTC
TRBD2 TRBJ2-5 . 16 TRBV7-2 CASSQQVTSGQETQYF TGTGCCAGCAGCCAACAAGTAACTAGCGGCCAAGAGACCCAGTACTTC
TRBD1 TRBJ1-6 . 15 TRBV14 CASSQDLGQGTPLHF TGTGCCAGCAGCCAAGATCTGGGACAGGGAACACCCCTCCACTTT
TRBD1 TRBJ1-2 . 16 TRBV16 CASSQFRPGQGNGYTF TGTGCCAGCAGCCAATTCCGTCCCGGACAGGGTAATGGCTACACCTTC
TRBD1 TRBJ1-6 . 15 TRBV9 CASSVEGQGISPLHF TGTGCCAGCAGCGTAGAGGGACAGGGAATTTCACCCCTCCACTTT
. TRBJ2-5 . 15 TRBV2 CASSDQASDGETQYF TGTGCCAGCAGTGATCAAGCTAGCGATGGAGAGACCCAGTACTTC
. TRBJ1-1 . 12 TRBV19 CASRRDRIEAFF TGTGCCAGTAGAAGAGACAGAATTGAAGCTTTCTTT
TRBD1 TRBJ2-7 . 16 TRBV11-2 CASSPKKGQGNYEQYF TGTGCCAGCAGCCCTAAAAAGGGACAGGGGAATTACGAGCAGTACTTC
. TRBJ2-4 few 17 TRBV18 CASSEITGEVAKNIQYF TGTGCCAGCTCTGAAATTACAGGGGAGGTTGCCAAAAACATTCAGTACTTC
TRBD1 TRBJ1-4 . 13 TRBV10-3 CAARDSKNEKLFF TGTGCCGCGAGGGACAGCAAAAATGAAAAACTGTTTTTT
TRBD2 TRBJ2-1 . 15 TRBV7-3 CASSPGLAVIDEQFF TGTGCCAGCAGCCCAGGACTAGCGGTCATCGATGAGCAGTTCTTC
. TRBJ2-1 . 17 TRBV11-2 CASSLVWRGRSYNEQFF TGTGCCAGCAGCTTAGTTTGGCGGGGCCGTAGCTACAATGAGCAGTTCTTC
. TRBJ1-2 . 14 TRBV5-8 CASSLAQGAFGYTF TGTGCCAGCAGCTTGGCCCAGGGTGCTTTTGGCTACACCTTC